In this sample, the clone carrying this T cell receptor beta chain turned up once. The data belong to a study of radiotherapy plus CTLA-4 blockade in lung cancer. Produced via immunoSEQ multiplex PCR; TCRdb's table is partial and in-frame only. The sample shows about 100,000 clones, about four fifths of them seen only once. Germline CDR1 and CDR2: MNHEY and SVGAGI. V lost 6 bases and J lost 11; bases outside the gene matches: 8. This CDR3 comprises 12 residues. The chain joins TRBV6-5 to TRBJ2-7; the match to TRBD1 covers 9 bases. This specimen was peripheral blood, taken from a patient treated with radiotherapy plus ipilimumab. The source of this sequence is a human donor with non-small cell lung cancer who had stable disease on radiotherapy plus ipilimumab. CDR3 nucleotide sequence: TGTGCCAGCAGCCTCAACTGGGACAGGGAGTACTTC. Translation: CASSLNWDREYF.